The 20 T cell receptor beta chains presented below share a single source sample, sequenced in a study of blood T cell repertoires in COVID-19. The table came from immunoSEQ multiplex PCR; TCRdb's copy has only in-frame clones and leaves some out. Among some 88,000 clones listed, 79% were seen once. The sample consisted of peripheral blood. These TCRs come from a human donor in a cohort sampled during active COVID-19.

The J gene is TRBJ2-5, the V gene TRBV11-3; TRBD1 matches at 7 bases. Germline CDR1 SGHNT, CDR2 YENEEA. The CDR3 length is 13 residues. V lost 3 bases and J lost 5; bases outside the gene matches: 3. CDR3 nucleotide sequence: TGTGCCAGCAGCTTGACAGGGTTGGAGACCCAGTACTTC. This sequence encodes CASSLTGLETQYF.

V usage is TRBV28 and J usage is TRBJ2-7, with D unresolved. CDR3 length: 12 amino acids. The germline V gene encodes CDR1 MDHEN and CDR2 SYDVKM. The germline V and J ends were trimmed by 4 bases and 4 bases, with 8 bases remaining between them. The CDR3 DNA follows: TGTGCCAGCAGTTCCTCCCGGTACGAGCAGTACTTC. Encoded protein: CASSSSRYEQYF.

The genes are TRBV28 and TRBJ2-3; 10 nucleotides match TRBD1. Looked up from germline, CDR1 is MDHEN and CDR2 is SYDVKM. The CDR3 runs 15 residues. V shed 5 bases and J 6 bases; nucleotides not matched to a gene: 8. The chain's CDR3 is CASSPPTGGHDTQYF. The CDR3 region has the DNA TGTGCCAGCAGTCCACCGACAGGGGGCCATGATACGCAGTATTTT.

This chain connects TRBV10-3 to TRBJ2-7, with D possibly TRBD1 on 5 matching bases. The CDR3 is made up of 12 amino acids. From germline, CDR1 is ENHRY and CDR2 SYGVKD. Trimming stripped 2 bases from V and 4 bases from J, with 6 bases between. CDR3 loop: CAISEQGYEQYF. CDR3 bases: TGTGCCATCAGTGAGCAGGGTTACGAGCAGTACTTC.

V and J are TRBV5-1 and TRBJ2-7, with 7 positions matching TRBD2. The J segment lost 6 bases and the V segment lost 4 bases, leaving 16 bases of the junction unmatched. The CDR3 has 16 amino acids. Germline CDR1 is SGHRS and CDR2 is YFSETQ. CDR3 DNA sequence: TGCGCCAGCAGCACCTTCTCGGCTAGCGGCATTTCCGAGCAGTACTTC. This codes for CASSTFSASGISEQYF. Full variable domain (remainder filled in from reference TRBV5-1 and TRBJ2-7): KAGVTQTPRYLIKTRGQQVTLSCSPISGHRSVSWYQQTPGQGLQFLFEYFSETQRNKGNFPGRFSGRQFSNSRSEMNVSTLELGDSALYLCASSTFSASGISEQYFGPGTRLTVT.

This chain joins TRBV6-5 and TRBJ2-3; 7 nucleotides align to TRBD2. Germline lookup yields CDR1 MNHEY and CDR2 SVGAGI. V shed 4 bases, J shed 3 bases, and the junction held 10 bases outside the gene matches. The CDR3 totals 16 residues. DNA for the CDR3: TGTGCCAGCAGTTCCCGGGGGGATAGTGAGACAGATACGCAGTATTTT. Translated: CASSSRGDSETDTQYF.

This clone was seen a few times. Written as DNA, the CDR3 is TGTGCGGCGGTTCTTGGGGGGGGAAACGAGCAGTACTTC. Amino acids: CAAVLGGGNEQYF. V and J are TRBV6-5 and TRBJ2-7; 7 bases match TRBD2. The CDR3 runs 13 residues. Germline-derived CDR1 and CDR2 are MNHEY and SVGAGI.

The V and J genes are TRBV7-8 and TRBJ2-2, with D perhaps matching TRBD2 (6 bases). V dropped 0 bases and J dropped 4 bases, with 12 bases sitting between them. This CDR3 contains 16 residues. Germline CDR1 and CDR2: SGHVS and FQNEAQ. The CDR3 reads CASSLAGGGATGELFF. The CDR3, as DNA: TGTGCCAGCAGCTTAGCGGGGGGAGGTGCCACCGGGGAGCTGTTTTTT.

Here the CDR3 reads CASSLVSRGEQYF. The CDR3 DNA is TGTGCCAGCAGCTTAGTATCAAGGGGTGAGCAGTACTTC. This sequence joins TRBV7-2 and TRBJ2-7; TRBD1 might be the D (5 bases). Germline CDR1 is SGHTA and CDR2 is FQGNSA. This CDR3 comprises 13 residues. Trimming removed 1 base at V and 7 bases at J, with 11 bases between.

This sequence joins TRBV5-6 and TRBJ2-3; 13 bases map to TRBD2. Germline assignment: CDR1 SGHDT and CDR2 YYEEEE. The CDR3 sequence is 16 residues long. With V trimmed by 3 bases and J by 1 base, 2 bases remained unmatched. As DNA, the CDR3 is TGTGCCAGCAGCTCCGGACTAGCGGGAGGCACAGATACGCAGTATTTT. It yields the protein CASSSGLAGGTDTQYF.

The table lists this clone with a count of one. V and J are TRBV27 and TRBJ2-3; 10 bases are a match to TRBD1. The germline V gene has CDR1 MNHEY and CDR2 SMNVEV (reference sequence). V was pared by 4 bases and J by 3 bases, with 4 bases of the junction left unmatched. This CDR3 is 15 amino acids long. This CDR3 is CASSSGTGVTDTQYF. As DNA, the CDR3 is TGTGCCAGCAGTTCCGGGACAGGGGTGACAGATACGCAGTATTTT.

CDR3 loop: CASSPSGEINYGYTF. The DNA of the CDR3 is TGTGCCAGCAGCCCGTCCGGGGAGATAAACTATGGCTACACCTTC. The gene calls are TRBV4-2 and TRBJ1-2; the D is unclear. Germline CDR1 reads LGHNA; CDR2 reads YNFKEQ. V was trimmed by 4 bases and J by 2 bases, leaving 14 bases between them. This CDR3 is 15 amino acids long.

The V gene is TRBV3-1 (or the pseudogene TRBV3-2), the J gene TRBJ1-2, with TRBD1 identical over 9 bases. The CDR3 has 14 amino acids. With V trimmed by 2 bases and J by 4 bases, 2 bases remained unmatched. Germline V gene sequence: CDR1 LGHDT, CDR2 YNNKEL (reference sequence). This CDR3 is CASSQNRGPYGYTF. CDR3 DNA sequence: TGTGCCAGCAGCCAAAACAGGGGGCCCTATGGCTACACCTTC.

The chain is built from TRBV9 and TRBJ2-1, with a tentative D call TRBD2 (5 bases). This CDR3 region has 13 residues. V was pared by 2 bases and J by 11 bases, with 14 bases between. Germline-derived CDR1 and CDR2 are SGDLS and YYNGEE. The CDR3 sequence is CASSVGSPGKQFF. As DNA, the CDR3 is TGTGCCAGCAGCGTTGGTTCCCCGGGGAAGCAGTTCTTC.

This clone was detected once. This chain connects TRBV5-6 to TRBJ2-5, with 8 bases aligning to TRBD1. The J segment lost 12 bases and the V segment lost 0 bases, leaving 7 bases of the junction unmatched. The CDR3 consists of 13 residues. Germline V lookup: CDR1 SGHDT, CDR2 YYEEEE. The CDR3 region is CASSLGRTGREYF. CDR3 DNA: TGTGCCAGCAGCTTGGGGAGGACAGGGAGAGAGTACTTC.

The V call is TRBV7-2, the J call TRBJ2-7, with 8 bases matching TRBD2. CDR1 is SGHTA, CDR2 FQGNSA, per germline. The CDR3 runs 16 residues. J was trimmed by 0 bases and V by 2 bases; bases with no gene match: 6. The CDR3 is CASSLSGAGDSYEQYF. The CDR3 bases are TGTGCCAGCAGCTTATCTGGAGCGGGGGACTCCTACGAGCAGTACTTC. The whole variable domain, filled in from reference TRBV7-2 and TRBJ2-7, reads GAGVSQSPSNKVTEKGKDVELRCDPISGHTALYWYRQSLGQGLEFLIYFQGNSAPDKSGLPSDRFSAERTGGSVSTLTIQRTQQEDSAVYLCASSLSGAGDSYEQYFGPGTRLTVT.

A few counts support this clone. CDR3 bases: TGCGCCAGCAGCCAAGAATACCTCGGGGTGAACACTGAAGCTTTCTTT. Protein: CASSQEYLGVNTEAFF. The chain is built from TRBV4-3 and TRBJ1-1; D gene uncertain. The V gene's germline CDR1 is LGHNA and CDR2 YSLEER. The CDR3 sequence is 16 residues long. V was cut by 0 bases and J by 0 bases, with 11 bases left in between.

The chain couples TRBV6-5 to TRBJ2-1; 8 bases are shared with TRBD2. Germline CDR1 reads MNHEY; CDR2 reads SVGAGI. The CDR3 consists of 15 residues. Trimming at V came to 7 bases and at J to 7 bases, leaving 12 bases not matched to a gene. CDR3 residues: CASKIGGRRGNEQFF. CDR3 coding DNA: TGTGCCAGCAAGATTGGCGGGAGGAGGGGAAATGAGCAGTTCTTC.

This chain joins TRBV5-5 and TRBJ2-1; TRBD2 matches at 12 bases. The CDR3 extends over 14 amino acids. The ends lost 4 bases at V and 9 bases at J; junction bases unmatched: 5. Germline CDR1 SGHKS, CDR2 YYEKEE (reference sequence). The chain's CDR3 is CASSRLAGVTEQFF. For the CDR3, the DNA is TGTGCCAGCAGCAGACTAGCGGGAGTAACTGAGCAGTTCTTC.

The chain combines TRBV30 with TRBJ1-5; D is undetermined. There are 14 residues in the CDR3. V shed 2 bases and J shed 4 bases, with 12 bases lying between them. Germline CDR1 reads GTSNPN; CDR2 reads SVGIG (reference sequence). The CDR3 DNA reads as TGTGCCTGGAGTAAGGTTAGCGAAAATCAGCCCCAGCATTTT. This sequence encodes CAWSKVSENQPQHF.